These T cell receptor beta chains were read from a single sample in a study of blood T cell repertoires in COVID-19. The data were produced by immunoSEQ multiplex PCR, yet TCRdb's version contains in-frame clones alone and is incomplete. The sample lists a few hundred thousand clones; roughly 88% were seen once. The sequencing sample was made of peripheral blood. The receptors were gathered from a man older than 75 with acute or convalescent COVID-19. Each CDR3 is given with its conserved first and last residue. A D gene is named only where the DNA matches it firmly. The listing skips clone size in some rows; elsewhere it reads once, few, many or a size class.

V	D	size	length	J	DNA	CDR3
TRBV19	.	.	16	TRBJ2-3	TGTGCCAGTAGTAACGGACTGAGGGTAGGGTCAGATACGCAGTATTTT	CASSNGLRVGSDTQYF
TRBV4-2	.	.	17	TRBJ2-2	TGTGCCAGCAGCCAAAAGGGAAGCAGGGGATACACCGGGGAGCTGTTTTTT	CASSQKGSRGYTGELFF
TRBV18	TRBD1	.	15	TRBJ1-6	TGTGCCAGCTCACCAACGACAGGGGGTGGTTCACCCCTCCACTTT	CASSPTTGGGSPLHF
TRBV7-3	TRBD1	.	16	TRBJ1-6	TGTGCCAGCAGCTTAACGGCGGACAGGGGTCATTCACCCCTCCACTTT	CASSLTADRGHSPLHF
TRBV19	TRBD1	.	16	TRBJ1-1	TGTGCCACCCGAGCGGGGACAGGGCAAGTATGGACTGAAGCTTTCTTT	CATRAGTGQVWTEAFF
TRBV3-1/TRBV3-2	.	few	16	TRBJ1-3	TGTGCCAGCACCCCAAGCGGGAGAGTCTCTGGAAACACCATATATTTT	CASTPSGRVSGNTIYF
TRBV2	.	.	15	TRBJ1-5	TGTGCCAGCAGACAAGGAGGTACTTTAAATCAGCCCCAGCATTTT	CASRQGGTLNQPQHF
TRBV5-1	TRBD2	.	17	TRBJ2-3	TGCGCCAGCAGCTTGGTGGCTAGCGGGGGGAGGGCAGATACGCAGTATTTT	CASSLVASGGRADTQYF
TRBV19	TRBD1	.	15	TRBJ1-5	TGTGCCAGTAGTCGCCCAGGGGGGATATACAGGCCCCAGCATTTT	CASSRPGGIYRPQHF
TRBV6-4	TRBD1	.	17	TRBJ1-6	TGTGCCAGCAGTGCCTTCCGGGACAGGAACGAGAATTCACCCCTCCACTTT	CASSAFRDRNENSPLHF
TRBV5-8	.	.	15	TRBJ2-5	TGTGCCAGCAGCTTTCCGGGATCCGGGCCGGGGACCCAGTACTTC	CASSFPGSGPGTQYF
TRBV28	.	.	12	TRBJ2-5	TGTGCCAGCATTGGACTCCAAGAGACCCAGTACTTC	CASIGLQETQYF
TRBV5-1	TRBD2	.	15	TRBJ2-1	TGCGCCAGCAGCTTAGCGGGAGAGAGGCACAATGAGCAGTTCTTC	CASSLAGERHNEQFF
TRBV18	.	.	14	TRBJ1-1	TGTGCCAGCTCACAGCAGGGGAAGGACACTGAAGCTTTCTTT	CASSQQGKDTEAFF
TRBV5-1	.	.	15	TRBJ1-5	TGCGCCAGCAGCTTCTCAGGCGGGAGCAATCAGCCCCAGCATTTT	CASSFSGGSNQPQHF
TRBV10-3	.	.	14	TRBJ1-1	TGTGCCATCAGTGATTTGGAGTCGAACACTGAAGCTTTCTTT	CAISDLESNTEAFF
TRBV18	.	.	13	TRBJ1-1	TGTGCCAGCTCACCGGGAGGGCGCACTGAAGCTTTCTTT	CASSPGGRTEAFF
TRBV5-1	.	.	18	TRBJ1-5	TGCGCCAGCAGCTTGGGGCCAGCCAGGGAAGGGCACAATCAGCCCCAGCATTTT	CASSLGPAREGHNQPQHF
TRBV12-3/TRBV12-4	.	.	13	TRBJ2-7	TGTGCCAGCAGTTTAGTGGCAGGGTACGAGCAGTACTTC	CASSLVAGYEQYF
TRBV29-1	.	.	15	TRBJ1-2	TGCAGCGTCACGGGACACCCCGAGGGTGGCTATGGCTACACCTTC	CSVTGHPEGGYGYTF
TRBV5-1	TRBD1	.	15	TRBJ2-1	TGCGCCAGCAGCCGAGGGGGGACAGGGGTCAATGAGCAGTTCTTC	CASSRGGTGVNEQFF
TRBV28	.	.	12	TRBJ1-2	TGTGCCACTTATACAGGAGGGTTTGGCTACACCTTC	CATYTGGFGYTF
TRBV28	.	.	15	TRBJ2-3	TGTGCCAGCAGTTTAGTAGGGGGGGGAGCGGATACGCAGTATTTT	CASSLVGGGADTQYF
TRBV24-1	TRBD2	.	17	TRBJ2-3	TGTGCCACCAGTGATCCCCCTAGCGGGGTAAGCACAGATACGCAGTATTTT	CATSDPPSGVSTDTQYF
TRBV28	.	.	16	TRBJ1-5	TGTGCCAGCAGTACAACACTCCAGGGGAGAGGTCAGCCCCAGCATTTT	CASSTTLQGRGQPQHF
TRBV7-9	.	.	15	TRBJ2-7	TGTGCCAGCAGCCTCCTCGGCAGGGGTTCTTACGAGCAGTACTTC	CASSLLGRGSYEQYF
TRBV7-9	.	.	14	TRBJ1-1	TGTGCCAGCAGTTTTAGGGGTTTGGGAACTGAAGCTTTCTTT	CASSFRGLGTEAFF
TRBV6-5	TRBD1	.	16	TRBJ1-6	TGTGCCAGCAGTTACTACACGACAGGGGTGAATTCACCCCTCCACTTT	CASSYYTTGVNSPLHF
TRBV19	.	.	15	TRBJ1-6	TGTGCCAGTTCCGAGGGCCTAAATCTTAATTCACCCCTCCACTTT	CASSEGLNLNSPLHF
TRBV7-9	.	few	11	TRBJ2-5	TGTGCCAGCAGCCTTCAAGAGACCCAGTACTTC	CASSLQETQYF
TRBV15	TRBD1	.	15	TRBJ1-4	TGTGCCACTTCCCGGGGACAGAGCAATAATGAAAAACTGTTTTTT	CATSRGQSNNEKLFF
TRBV5-4	.	.	12	TRBJ1-2	TGTGCCAGCAGCCCACAGGGAAATGGCTACACCTTC	CASSPQGNGYTF
TRBV6-5	.	.	14	TRBJ1-1	TGTGCCAGCAGTTATCGCGGGGAACGGGGTGAAGCTTTCTTT	CASSYRGERGEAFF
TRBV7-2	.	.	15	TRBJ1-4	TGTGCCAGCAGCCCCGGGGTGGGGGCGGGTGAAAAACTGTTTTTT	CASSPGVGAGEKLFF
TRBV5-6	TRBD1	.	15	TRBJ1-3	TGTGCCAGCAGCTTACCGGGACAGGGGATGGACACCATATATTTT	CASSLPGQGMDTIYF
TRBV28	TRBD1	.	15	TRBJ1-6	TGTGCCAGCAACGTAGGTTGGGACAGGGATTCACCCCTCCACTTT	CASNVGWDRDSPLHF
TRBV6-2/TRBV6-3	.	few	14	TRBJ2-1	TGTGCCAGCAGTCGCCCTGGGCAGTACAATGAGCAGTTCTTC	CASSRPGQYNEQFF
TRBV24-1	.	.	18	TRBJ2-3	TGTGCCACCAGTGATTTCCGGACAGGGAGGGATCTCACAGATACGCAGTATTTT	CATSDFRTGRDLTDTQYF
TRBV28	TRBD2	.	15	TRBJ2-3	TGTGCCAGCAGGATCGGGGGGTTTAGCACAGATACGCAGTATTTT	CASRIGGFSTDTQYF
TRBV3-1/TRBV3-2	.	.	13	TRBJ1-5	TGTGCCAGCAGCCAAGAAAGAGGTCAGCCCCAGCATTTT	CASSQERGQPQHF